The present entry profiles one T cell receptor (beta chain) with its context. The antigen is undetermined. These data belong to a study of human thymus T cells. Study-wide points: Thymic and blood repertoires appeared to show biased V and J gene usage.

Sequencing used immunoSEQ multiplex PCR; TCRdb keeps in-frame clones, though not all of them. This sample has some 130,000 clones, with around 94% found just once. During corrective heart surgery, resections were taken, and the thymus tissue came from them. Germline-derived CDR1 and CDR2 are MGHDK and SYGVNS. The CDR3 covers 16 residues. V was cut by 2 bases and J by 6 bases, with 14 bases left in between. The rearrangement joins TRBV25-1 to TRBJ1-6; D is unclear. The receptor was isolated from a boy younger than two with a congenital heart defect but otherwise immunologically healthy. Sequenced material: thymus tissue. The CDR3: CASSETYGSGNSPLHF. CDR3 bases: TGTGCCAGCAGTGAAACCTATGGCAGTGGTAATTCACCCCTCCACTTT.